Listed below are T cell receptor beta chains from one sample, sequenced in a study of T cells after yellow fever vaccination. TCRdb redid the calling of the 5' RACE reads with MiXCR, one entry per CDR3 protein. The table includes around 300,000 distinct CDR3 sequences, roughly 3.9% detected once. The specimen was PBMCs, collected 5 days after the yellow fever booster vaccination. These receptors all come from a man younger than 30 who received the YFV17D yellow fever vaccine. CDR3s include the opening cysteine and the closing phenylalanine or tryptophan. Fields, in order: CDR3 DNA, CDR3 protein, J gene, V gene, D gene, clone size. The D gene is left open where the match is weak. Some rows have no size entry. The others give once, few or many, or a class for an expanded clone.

DNA: TGTGCCAGCAGTGACGCGGGGGATAAAAACATTCAGTACTTC
CDR3: CASSDAGDKNIQYF
J: TRBJ2-4
V: TRBV2
D: TRBD2
size: many

DNA: TGTGCCAGCAGCTGGAAGACAGGGCCGGGCACTGAAGCTTTCTTT
CDR3: CASSWKTGPGTEAFF
J: TRBJ1-1
V: TRBV7-6
D: TRBD1
size: many

DNA: TGTGCCAGCAGCTTGAGGGCCTCTGGGGCCAACGTCCTGACTTTC
CDR3: CASSLRASGANVLTF
J: TRBJ2-6
V: TRBV7-2
D: .
size: few

DNA: TGTGCCAGCGTGGGACAGGGTGCTGAAAAACTGTTTTTT
CDR3: CASVGQGAEKLFF
J: TRBJ1-4
V: TRBV6-2/TRBV6-3
D: TRBD1
size: few

DNA: TGTGCCAGCAGCGTAGGACTAGCGGAAACCTACGAGCAGTACTTC
CDR3: CASSVGLAETYEQYF
J: TRBJ2-7
V: TRBV9
D: TRBD2
size: .

DNA: TGTGCCAGTAGTAGTACCGGGACAGAATTGCGAGGCTACACCTTC
CDR3: CASSSTGTELRGYTF
J: TRBJ1-2
V: TRBV19
D: TRBD1
size: few

DNA: TGTGCCTGCAGCTTGAGGGCCGACCCGAATGAGAAACTGTTTTTT
CDR3: CACSLRADPNEKLFF
J: TRBJ1-4
V: TRBV5-4
D: .
size: .

DNA: TGTGCCAGCAGGGGACTAGGGTCCTACGAGCAGTACTTC
CDR3: CASRGLGSYEQYF
J: TRBJ2-7
V: TRBV6-1
D: TRBD2
size: few

DNA: TGTGCCAGCAGCCAGGGTTACTACAATGAGCAGTTCTTC
CDR3: CASSQGYYNEQFF
J: TRBJ2-1
V: TRBV7-2
D: .
size: many

DNA: TGCAGCGTTGGTCTGGGAGGAGAGACCCAGTACTTC
CDR3: CSVGLGGETQYF
J: TRBJ2-5
V: TRBV29-1
D: .
size: many

DNA: TGCAGTGCTAGGGGGGACGCAGTTTCACCCCTCCACTTT
CDR3: CSARGDAVSPLHF
J: TRBJ1-6
V: TRBV20-1
D: .
size: .

DNA: TGTGCCAGCTCACCACTAGTGGGGTTCTCCTACAATGAGCAGTTCTTC
CDR3: CASSPLVGFSYNEQFF
J: TRBJ2-1
V: TRBV18
D: .
size: .

DNA: TGTGCCAGCAGCCCGGGTGGGGATGGGGGAGATACGCAGTATTTT
CDR3: CASSPGGDGGDTQYF
J: TRBJ2-3
V: TRBV7-6
D: .
size: few

DNA: TGTGCCAGCAGCCCGGGACGGCTTAGACCCACTAGCAATCAGCCCCAGCATTTT
CDR3: CASSPGRLRPTSNQPQHF
J: TRBJ1-5
V: TRBV7-8
D: .
size: .

DNA: TGCGCCAGCAGCCCCGAGGGACAGAATCAGCCCCAGCATTTT
CDR3: CASSPEGQNQPQHF
J: TRBJ1-5
V: TRBV5-1
D: TRBD1
size: .

DNA: TGTGCCAGCAGCTTTGTATCTTATCGGGGGGATCAGACCAATGAGCAGTTCTTC
CDR3: CASSFVSYRGDQTNEQFF
J: TRBJ2-1
V: TRBV7-8
D: TRBD2
size: few

DNA: TGCGCCAGCAGCTTGGGGGACAGGAATGAAAAACTGTTTTTT
CDR3: CASSLGDRNEKLFF
J: TRBJ1-4
V: TRBV5-1
D: TRBD1
size: few

DNA: TGTGCCAGCAGCCACACCCCTAGGGGCCTGTCTAGCACAGATACGCAGTATTTT
CDR3: CASSHTPRGLSSTDTQYF
J: TRBJ2-3
V: TRBV7-9
D: .
size: many

DNA: TGTGCCTGGAGTGCCACCGGGACAGGGGCCTACAATGAGCAGTTCTTC
CDR3: CAWSATGTGAYNEQFF
J: TRBJ2-1
V: TRBV30
D: TRBD1
size: .

DNA: TGCGCCAGCAGCTTACAGGATTGGGAGACCCAGTACTTC
CDR3: CASSLQDWETQYF
J: TRBJ2-5
V: TRBV5-1
D: .
size: many

DNA: TGCGCCAGCAGCCTACTACGGGGAAATCAGCCCCAGCATTTT
CDR3: CASSLLRGNQPQHF
J: TRBJ1-5
V: TRBV4-1
D: .
size: .

DNA: TGTGCCATCAGTGAGGGGGCTATTTCGTACCAAGAGACCCAGTACTTC
CDR3: CAISEGAISYQETQYF
J: TRBJ2-5
V: TRBV10-3
D: .
size: many

DNA: TGTGCCACCAGCAGACGGCCTCGGGACAGGGCGAACACTGAAGCTTTCTTT
CDR3: CATSRRPRDRANTEAFF
J: TRBJ1-1
V: TRBV15
D: TRBD1
size: many

DNA: TGTGCCAGCAGGCAGGGCCCAGATACGCAGTATTTT
CDR3: CASRQGPDTQYF
J: TRBJ2-3
V: TRBV7-8
D: .
size: few

DNA: TGTGCCAGCAGCTTCGGCACGAACACCGGGGAGCTGTTTTTT
CDR3: CASSFGTNTGELFF
J: TRBJ2-2
V: TRBV7-2
D: .
size: .

DNA: TGTGCCAGCAGTTTAGCTGCACTAGCGGGGGCCCAAGAGACCCAGTACTTC
CDR3: CASSLAALAGAQETQYF
J: TRBJ2-5
V: TRBV12-3/TRBV12-4
D: TRBD2
size: few

DNA: TGCGCCAGCAGATTTTTTCCGGGACAGGGTAGTACAGATACGCAGTATTTT
CDR3: CASRFFPGQGSTDTQYF
J: TRBJ2-3
V: TRBV5-1
D: TRBD1
size: few

DNA: TGTGCCAGCAGTAGGGACACCAGCTCCTATAATTCACCCCTCCACTTT
CDR3: CASSRDTSSYNSPLHF
J: TRBJ1-6
V: TRBV6-5
D: .
size: few

DNA: TGTGCCATCAGCCTGAACCCTCACTCCTACAATGAGCAGTTCTTC
CDR3: CAISLNPHSYNEQFF
J: TRBJ2-1
V: TRBV10-3
D: .
size: .

DNA: TGCGCCAGCAGTTTCCAGTATGAAAGGAACACTGAAGCTTTCTTT
CDR3: CASSFQYERNTEAFF
J: TRBJ1-1
V: TRBV5-1
D: .
size: .

DNA: TGTGCCAGCAGTTACGGGACAGGGGCGTCCGACGCAACTAATGAAAAACTGTTTTTT
CDR3: CASSYGTGASDATNEKLFF
J: TRBJ1-4
V: TRBV6-5
D: TRBD1
size: many

DNA: TGCAGCGTTGGAACAGGGAGCTCTGGGGCCAACGTCCTGACTTTC
CDR3: CSVGTGSSGANVLTF
J: TRBJ2-6
V: TRBV29-1
D: .
size: few

DNA: TGTGCCAGCAGCCAAGGACAGGGGCGGGAGCTGTTTTTT
CDR3: CASSQGQGRELFF
J: TRBJ2-2
V: TRBV7-3
D: TRBD1
size: .

DNA: TGTGCCAGCAGTGTTGGGCCTGTGGACACTGAAGCTTTCTTT
CDR3: CASSVGPVDTEAFF
J: TRBJ1-1
V: TRBV7-9
D: .
size: few

DNA: TGTGCCAGCAGCTTCGGAGACGGGACGCAGTATTTT
CDR3: CASSFGDGTQYF
J: TRBJ2-3
V: TRBV7-6
D: .
size: many

DNA: TGTGCCAGCAGCCCAGGATCGGGAGTGAACACTGAAGCTTTCTTT
CDR3: CASSPGSGVNTEAFF
J: TRBJ1-1
V: TRBV7-9
D: .
size: many

DNA: TGTGCCAGCAGCTTACCTCTAGCGGGGACGCGAGAGACCCAGTACTTC
CDR3: CASSLPLAGTRETQYF
J: TRBJ2-5
V: TRBV7-9
D: TRBD2
size: .

DNA: TGTGCCAGCAGTTACCGGGACAGCAATCAGCCCCAGCATTTT
CDR3: CASSYRDSNQPQHF
J: TRBJ1-5
V: TRBV12-3/TRBV12-4
D: .
size: .

DNA: TGTGCCAGCAGTGGGGGGACTAGCGGGGGAACTAAGCAGTACTTC
CDR3: CASSGGTSGGTKQYF
J: TRBJ2-7
V: TRBV27
D: TRBD2
size: .

DNA: TGTGCCAGCTCGATCCGAGGTTGGGGGGGTGCTGAAGCTTTCTTT
CDR3: CASSIRGWGGAEAFF
J: TRBJ1-1
V: TRBV18
D: .
size: .